This T cell receptor beta chain was identified in a study of T-cell memory formation after mild COVID-19. This clonotype was found once. Its antigen is unidentified. TCRdb reanalysed the 5' RACE reads using MiXCR and keeps one entry per CDR3 protein. The sample lists around 190,000 distinct CDR3 sequences, 15% to 20% occurring once. The CDR3 has 13 amino acids. V was pared by 6 bases and J by 4 bases, with 11 bases between. CDR1 is KGHDR, CDR2 SFDVKD, per germline. Study outcomes and limitations: The main location of contracting CD4+ clones was CM and EM, and that of contracting CD8+ clones was EMRA.

The sequence derives from a man younger than 35 who had mild COVID-19 (a few samples of this study predate the infection). Cell type and time point are not known. The chain uses TRBV24-1 and TRBJ1-2; weak D call: TRBD1 (5 bases). Sequencing was done on a sample of PBMCs or a T cell subset sorted from them (not recorded which). CDR3 coding DNA: TGTGCCACCAGTATAGACAGCGCCTATGGCTACACCTTC. Protein: CATSIDSAYGYTF.